The 2 T cell receptor beta chains presented below share a single source sample, sequenced in a study of blood T cell repertoires in COVID-19 (dated by TCRdb to 2018 to 2021). Library preparation was by the immunoSEQ multiplex PCR assay. TCRdb retrieved this table from immuneACCESS and kept in-frame rearrangements only. Not all clones are present; in checked studies, unresolved V genes account for under half, and no reason is known for the remainder. The sample yields about 170,000 clones; approximately 83% were counted once. The top ten clones comprise roughly 1.9% of the sample. Sample: peripheral blood. The receptors shown here come from a woman older than 75 with acute or convalescent COVID-19.

J is TRBJ1-3 and V is TRBV5-1; 7 bases map to TRBD1. The CDR3 loop spans 16 amino acids. The ends lost 0 bases at V and 4 bases at J; junction bases unmatched: 7. From germline, CDR1 is SGHRS and CDR2 YFSETQ. CDR3 nucleotides: TGCGCCAGCAGCTTGGACGCGACAGGGTCAGGAAACACCATATATTTT. Protein sequence: CASSLDATGSGNTIYF.

The chain uses TRBV4-2 and TRBJ1-3; D is possibly TRBD1 (5 bases). The CDR3 runs 14 residues. From germline, CDR1 is LGHNA and CDR2 YNFKEQ. Trimming removed 6 bases at V and 0 bases at J, with 9 bases between. The CDR3, as DNA: TGTGCCAGCAGTCCAGGGTTCTCTGGAAACACCATATATTTT. It specifies CASSPGFSGNTIYF.